These T cell receptor beta chains were read from a single sample in a study of blood T cell repertoires in COVID-19. Produced via immunoSEQ multiplex PCR; TCRdb's table is partial and in-frame only. The sample holds around 300,000 clones, roughly nine tenths seen once. Sequencing input: peripheral blood. These receptor sequences come from a woman aged 35 to 49 who had recovered from COVID-19. CDR3s include the opening cysteine and the closing phenylalanine or tryptophan.

j_call,v_call,cdr3_aa
TRBJ1-5,TRBV19,CASRGQGGNQPQHF
TRBJ2-1,TRBV7-8,CASSSTDYYYNEQFF
TRBJ2-2,TRBV2,CASSEVPRTGELFF
TRBJ2-4,TRBV6-6,CASSTVPTSGNGVAKNIQYF
TRBJ2-3,TRBV29-1,CSVDSLDTQYF
TRBJ1-6,TRBV14,CASSQGPREGSPLHF
TRBJ1-2,TRBV13,CASNSGTGGRYGYTF
TRBJ2-5,TRBV7-9,CASSLGTRLAEQETQYF
TRBJ2-1,TRBV7-8,CASSSLREAMNEQFF
TRBJ2-1,TRBV6-6,CASRGVGGFNEQFF
TRBJ1-2,TRBV27,CASSFIAGRGYTF
TRBJ1-4,TRBV6-6,CASTAGRLEKLFF
TRBJ2-7,TRBV5-4,CASSRGLELDEQYF
TRBJ2-3,TRBV6-5,CASRDRGLADTQYF
TRBJ2-7,TRBV2,CASSPVYEQYF
TRBJ2-7,TRBV20-1,CSARAVYEQYF
TRBJ2-4,TRBV19,CASSIGGLSQNIQYF
TRBJ1-2,TRBV3-1/TRBV3-2,CASSQSGGTF
TRBJ2-1,TRBV5-1,CASSLVRGQNYNEQFF
TRBJ1-6,TRBV28,CASSLFSSGQGAPGSPLHF
TRBJ2-1,TRBV7-3,CASSLGQGPYNEQFF
TRBJ2-3,TRBV5-4,CATRGQGAGDTQYF
TRBJ2-3,TRBV6-5,CASSYSPSGSTDTQYF
TRBJ1-5,TRBV18,CASSQGQSNQPQHF